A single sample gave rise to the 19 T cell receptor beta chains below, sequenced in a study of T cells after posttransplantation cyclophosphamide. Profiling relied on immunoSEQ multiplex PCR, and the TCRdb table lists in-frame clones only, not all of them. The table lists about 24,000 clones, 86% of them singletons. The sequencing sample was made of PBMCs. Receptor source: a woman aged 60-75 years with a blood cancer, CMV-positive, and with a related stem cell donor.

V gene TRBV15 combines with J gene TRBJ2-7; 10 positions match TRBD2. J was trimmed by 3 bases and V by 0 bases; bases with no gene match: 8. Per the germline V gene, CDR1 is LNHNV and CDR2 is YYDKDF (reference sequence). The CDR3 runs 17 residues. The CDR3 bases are TGTGCCACCAGCAGAGAGGCTCTTCCTAGCGGGAGCTACGAGCAGTACTTC. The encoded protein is CATSREALPSGSYEQYF.

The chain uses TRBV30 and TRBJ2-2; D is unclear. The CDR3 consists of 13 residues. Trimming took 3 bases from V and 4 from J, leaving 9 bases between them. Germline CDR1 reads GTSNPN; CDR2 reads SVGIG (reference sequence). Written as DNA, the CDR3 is TGTGCCTGGAGGGGCCAGAGCACCGGGGAGCTGTTTTTT. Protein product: CAWRGQSTGELFF.

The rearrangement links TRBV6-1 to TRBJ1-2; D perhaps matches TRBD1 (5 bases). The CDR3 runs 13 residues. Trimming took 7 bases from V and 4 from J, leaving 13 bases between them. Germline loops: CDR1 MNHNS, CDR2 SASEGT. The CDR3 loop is CASTSGDLYGYTF. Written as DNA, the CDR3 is TGTGCCAGCACCTCGGGGGATCTCTATGGCTACACCTTC.

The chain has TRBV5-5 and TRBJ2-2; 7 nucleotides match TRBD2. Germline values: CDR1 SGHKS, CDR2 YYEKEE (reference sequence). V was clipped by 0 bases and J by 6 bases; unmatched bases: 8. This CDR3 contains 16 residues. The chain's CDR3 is CASSLGSAGVSGELFF. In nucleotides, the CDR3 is TGTGCCAGCAGCTTGGGTTCCGCGGGAGTCTCCGGGGAGCTGTTTTTT.

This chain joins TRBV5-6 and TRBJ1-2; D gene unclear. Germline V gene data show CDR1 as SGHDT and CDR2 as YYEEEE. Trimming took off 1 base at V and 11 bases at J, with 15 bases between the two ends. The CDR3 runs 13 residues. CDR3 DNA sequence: TGTGCCAGCAGCTTGTTTTTATCAGAGGGTTACACCTTC. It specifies CASSLFLSEGYTF.

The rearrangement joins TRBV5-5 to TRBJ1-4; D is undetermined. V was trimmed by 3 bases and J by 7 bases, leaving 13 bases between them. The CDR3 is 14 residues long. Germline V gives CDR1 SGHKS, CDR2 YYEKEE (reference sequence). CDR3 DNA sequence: TGTGCCAGCAGCTACCCGTCGCAGGTTGAAAAACTGTTTTTT. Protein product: CASSYPSQVEKLFF.

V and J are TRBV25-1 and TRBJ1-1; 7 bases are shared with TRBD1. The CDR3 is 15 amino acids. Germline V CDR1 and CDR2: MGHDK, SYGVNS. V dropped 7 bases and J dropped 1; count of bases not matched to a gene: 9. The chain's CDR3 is CASIPRGRPNTEAFF. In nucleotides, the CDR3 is TGTGCCAGCATCCCTAGGGGGCGCCCGAACACTGAAGCTTTCTTT.

CDR3 nucleotide sequence: TGCAGTGCTAGAGAGGGAGAAACGCAGTATTTT. This translates into CSAREGETQYF. This sequence joins TRBV20-1 and TRBJ2-3; D may be TRBD2 (5 bases). Between the trimmed V and J ends, which lost 0 bases and 9 bases, there was a span of 7 bases. This CDR3 has 11 residues. The germline gives CDR1 DFQATT, CDR2 SNEGSKA (reference sequence).

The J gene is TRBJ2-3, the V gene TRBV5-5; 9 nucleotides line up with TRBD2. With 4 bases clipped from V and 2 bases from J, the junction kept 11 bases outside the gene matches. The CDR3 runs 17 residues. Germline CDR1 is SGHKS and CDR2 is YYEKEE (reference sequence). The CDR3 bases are TGTGCCAGCAGCGACCAGGGAGGCGGGAGGGCCACAGATACGCAGTATTTT. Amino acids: CASSDQGGGRATDTQYF.

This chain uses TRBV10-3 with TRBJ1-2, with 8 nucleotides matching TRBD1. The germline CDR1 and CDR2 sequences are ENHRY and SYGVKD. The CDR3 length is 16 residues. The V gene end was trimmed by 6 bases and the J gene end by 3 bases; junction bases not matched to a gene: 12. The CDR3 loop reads CAIRPTDRGIDYGYTF. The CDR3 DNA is TGTGCCATCAGACCTACCGACAGGGGCATCGACTATGGCTACACCTTC.

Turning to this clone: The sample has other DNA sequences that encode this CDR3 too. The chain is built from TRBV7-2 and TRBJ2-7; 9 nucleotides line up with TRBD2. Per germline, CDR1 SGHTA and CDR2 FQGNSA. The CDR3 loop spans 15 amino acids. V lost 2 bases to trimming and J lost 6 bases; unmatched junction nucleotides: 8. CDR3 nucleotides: TGTGCCAGCAGCTTAATGGAAGCGGGAGGTGGCGAGCAGTACTTC. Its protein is CASSLMEAGGGEQYF.

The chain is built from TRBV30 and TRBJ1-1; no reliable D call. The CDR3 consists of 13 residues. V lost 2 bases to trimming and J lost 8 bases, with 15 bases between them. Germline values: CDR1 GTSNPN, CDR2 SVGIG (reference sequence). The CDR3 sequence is CAWSPARPGEAFF. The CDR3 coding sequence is TGTGCCTGGAGTCCCGCGAGGCCGGGGGAAGCTTTCTTT.

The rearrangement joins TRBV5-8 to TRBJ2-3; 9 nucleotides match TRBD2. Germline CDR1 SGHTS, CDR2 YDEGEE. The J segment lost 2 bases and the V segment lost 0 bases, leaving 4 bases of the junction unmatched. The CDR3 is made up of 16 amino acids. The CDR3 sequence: CASSLAGTSFTDTQYF. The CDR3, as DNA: TGTGCCAGCAGCTTGGCCGGGACTAGCTTCACAGATACGCAGTATTTT.

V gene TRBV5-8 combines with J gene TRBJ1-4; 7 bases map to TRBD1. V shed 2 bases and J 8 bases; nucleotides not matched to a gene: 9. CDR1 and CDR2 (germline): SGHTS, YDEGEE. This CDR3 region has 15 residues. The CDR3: CASSFPTGAREKLFF. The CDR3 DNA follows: TGTGCCAGCAGCTTCCCCACAGGGGCCAGAGAAAAACTGTTTTTT.

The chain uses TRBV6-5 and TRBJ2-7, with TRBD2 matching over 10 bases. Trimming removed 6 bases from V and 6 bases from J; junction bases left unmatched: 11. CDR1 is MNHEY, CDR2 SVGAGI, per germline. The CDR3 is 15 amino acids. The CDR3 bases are TGTGCCAGCAGGGAATATACTAGCGGGAAGTTCGAGCAGTACTTC. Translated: CASREYTSGKFEQYF.

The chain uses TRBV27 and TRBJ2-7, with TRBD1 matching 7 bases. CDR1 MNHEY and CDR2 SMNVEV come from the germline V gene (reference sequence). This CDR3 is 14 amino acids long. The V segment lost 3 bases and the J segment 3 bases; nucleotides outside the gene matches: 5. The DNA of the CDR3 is TGTGCCAGCAGTTTCCGGGACAGAAACTACGAGCAGTACTTC. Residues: CASSFRDRNYEQYF.

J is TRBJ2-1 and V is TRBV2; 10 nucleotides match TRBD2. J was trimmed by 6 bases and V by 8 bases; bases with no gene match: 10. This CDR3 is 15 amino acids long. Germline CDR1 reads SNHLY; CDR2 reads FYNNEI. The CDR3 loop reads CASGGRSGRGNEQFF. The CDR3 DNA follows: TGTGCCAGCGGGGGTCGAAGCGGGAGGGGCAATGAGCAGTTCTTC.

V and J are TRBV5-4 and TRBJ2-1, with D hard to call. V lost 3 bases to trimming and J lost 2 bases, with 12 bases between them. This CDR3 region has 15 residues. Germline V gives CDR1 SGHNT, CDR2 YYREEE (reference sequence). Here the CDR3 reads CASSWKASPYNEQFF. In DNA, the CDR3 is TGTGCCAGCAGCTGGAAAGCGAGCCCCTACAATGAGCAGTTCTTC.

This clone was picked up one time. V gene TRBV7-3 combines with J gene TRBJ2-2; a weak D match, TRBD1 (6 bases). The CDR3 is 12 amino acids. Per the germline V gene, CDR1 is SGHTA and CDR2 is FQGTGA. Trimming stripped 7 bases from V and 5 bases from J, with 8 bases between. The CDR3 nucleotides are TGTGCCAGCAAGAGGGGGACCGGGGAGCTGTTTTTT. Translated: CASKRGTGELFF. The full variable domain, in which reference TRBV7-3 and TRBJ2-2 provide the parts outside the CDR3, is GAGVSQTPSNKVTEKGKYVELRCDPISGHTALYWYRQSLGQGPEFLIYFQGTGAADDSGLPNDRFFAVRPEGSVSTLKIQRTERGDSAVYLCASKRGTGELFFGEGSRLTVL.